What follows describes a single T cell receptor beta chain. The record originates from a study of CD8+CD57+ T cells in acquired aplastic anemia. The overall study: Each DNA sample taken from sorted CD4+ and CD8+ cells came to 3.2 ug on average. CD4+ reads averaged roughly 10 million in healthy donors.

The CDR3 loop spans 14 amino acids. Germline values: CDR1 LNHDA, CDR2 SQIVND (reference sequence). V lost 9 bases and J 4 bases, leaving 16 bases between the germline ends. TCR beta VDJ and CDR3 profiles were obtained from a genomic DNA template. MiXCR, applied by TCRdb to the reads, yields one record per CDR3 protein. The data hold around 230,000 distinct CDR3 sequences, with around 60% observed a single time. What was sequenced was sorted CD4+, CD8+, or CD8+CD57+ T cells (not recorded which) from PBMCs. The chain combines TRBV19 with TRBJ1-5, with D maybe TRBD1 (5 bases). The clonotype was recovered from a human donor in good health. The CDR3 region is CASLPIGENQPQHF. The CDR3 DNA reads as TGTGCCAGCCTACCGATAGGGGAGAATCAGCCCCAGCATTTT.